This is a list of T cell receptor beta chains from one sample in a study of early T cells in non-severe SARS-CoV-2 infection. TCRdb re-analysed the 5' RACE reads in MiXCR, keeping a single row per CDR3 protein. This repertoire shows about 56,000 distinct CDR3 sequences, 10% to 13% found once; its top ten account for approximately 6.5%. The sequencing sample was made of whole blood. The receptors were sampled from an adult who was a healthcare worker with PCR-confirmed SARS-CoV-2 infection or an uninfected control (not recorded which). Each CDR3 is given with its conserved first and last residue. The order of the fields is D gene, V gene, J gene, clone size, CDR3 DNA, CDR3 protein. D genes are given only for firm matches. Clone size is shown for a subset of rows, as once, few, many or a class of expanded clone.

D: .
V: TRBV24-1
J: TRBJ1-5
size: many
DNA: TGTGCCACCAGTGACAGGGGTAATCAGCCCCAGCATTTT
CDR3: CATSDRGNQPQHF

D: .
V: TRBV29-1
J: TRBJ2-7
size: few
DNA: TGCAGCGTTGGAGAGGACCCATTAGTGTACTTC
CDR3: CSVGEDPLVYF

D: .
V: TRBV12-3/TRBV12-4
J: TRBJ1-1
size: .
DNA: TGTGCCAGCACCTGGGGGAGGGCTCAGAACACTGAAGCTTTCTTT
CDR3: CASTWGRAQNTEAFF

D: .
V: TRBV7-2
J: TRBJ2-7
size: .
DNA: TGTGCCAGCAGCTCCGTTGGCGGCTCCTACGAGCAGTACTTC
CDR3: CASSSVGGSYEQYF

D: TRBD2
V: TRBV28
J: TRBJ2-3
size: .
DNA: TGTGCCAGCAGTTTGCCCATCACCGGGACTAGAACAGATACGCAGTATTTT
CDR3: CASSLPITGTRTDTQYF

D: .
V: TRBV7-2
J: TRBJ2-2
size: .
DNA: TGTGCCAGCAGCTTGACCGGGACTGCAACCGGGGAGCTGTTTTTT
CDR3: CASSLTGTATGELFF

D: .
V: TRBV5-6
J: TRBJ1-5
size: many
DNA: TGTGCCAGCAGCCTTTACGGACAAGTGCGGCCCCAGCATTTT
CDR3: CASSLYGQVRPQHF

D: .
V: TRBV29-1
J: TRBJ2-1
size: .
DNA: TGCAGCGTTGAGCCACTGCAGGAGCAGTTCTTC
CDR3: CSVEPLQEQFF

D: TRBD2
V: TRBV11-2
J: TRBJ2-1
size: few
DNA: TGTGCCAGCAGCTTAGATCGGGAGGCTGAGCAGTTCTTC
CDR3: CASSLDREAEQFF

D: .
V: TRBV5-1
J: TRBJ2-5
size: .
DNA: TGCGCCAGCAGCTCCGGCCCGCGGGAGACCCAGTACTTC
CDR3: CASSSGPRETQYF

D: .
V: TRBV7-3
J: TRBJ1-1
size: .
DNA: TGTGCCAGCAGCTCAGGGGCCGGTTCTGAAGCTTTCTTT
CDR3: CASSSGAGSEAFF

D: TRBD2
V: TRBV9
J: TRBJ2-2
size: many
DNA: TGTGCCAGCAGCGTAACTAGCGGGAGGGCCGCGGTTTCCGGGGAGCTGTTTTTT
CDR3: CASSVTSGRAAVSGELFF

D: .
V: TRBV6-2/TRBV6-3
J: TRBJ1-5
size: many
DNA: TGTGCCAGCAGTTACTCGTCGCCAGCTCTACGATCCCAGCATTTT
CDR3: CASSYSSPALRSQHF

D: TRBD2
V: TRBV5-1
J: TRBJ2-5
size: few
DNA: TGCGCCAGCAGCTTGGCTAGCGGGAAAGAGACCCAGTACTTC
CDR3: CASSLASGKETQYF

D: TRBD2
V: TRBV7-2
J: TRBJ2-7
size: .
DNA: TGTGCCAGCAGCTTGAGTCCATTAGGGACTAGCGCCGCCTACGAGCAGTACTTC
CDR3: CASSLSPLGTSAAYEQYF

D: TRBD2
V: TRBV7-9
J: TRBJ2-2
size: many
DNA: TGTGCCAGCAGCTCATCGCGAGCGGGAGCCGTTATTGCGAACACCGGGGAGCTGTTTTTT
CDR3: CASSSSRAGAVIANTGELFF

D: .
V: TRBV12-3/TRBV12-4
J: TRBJ1-2
size: many
DNA: TGTGCCAGCAGTTTAGATCCCCAGACAGGTTCGATCCGTGGCTACACCTTC
CDR3: CASSLDPQTGSIRGYTF

D: .
V: TRBV5-1
J: TRBJ2-3
size: .
DNA: TGCGCCAGCAGCAGTTCGGTAGAGGATACGCAGTATTTT
CDR3: CASSSSVEDTQYF

D: TRBD2
V: TRBV5-1
J: TRBJ2-3
size: few
DNA: TGCGCCAGCAGCCTACGCGAAGCGGGGATCACAGATACGCAGTATTTT
CDR3: CASSLREAGITDTQYF

D: .
V: TRBV20-1
J: TRBJ1-3
size: .
DNA: TGCAGTGCTAGAGGTTTATCTGGAAACACCATATATTTT
CDR3: CSARGLSGNTIYF

D: .
V: TRBV11-1
J: TRBJ2-2
size: once
DNA: TGTGCCAGCAGCGCCGGGGAAGGCTGGGAGCTGTTTTTT
CDR3: CASSAGEGWELFF

D: .
V: TRBV12-3/TRBV12-4
J: TRBJ1-4
size: few
DNA: TGTGCCAGCAGCCTTTACAGGGATGGTGAAAAACTGTTTTTT
CDR3: CASSLYRDGEKLFF